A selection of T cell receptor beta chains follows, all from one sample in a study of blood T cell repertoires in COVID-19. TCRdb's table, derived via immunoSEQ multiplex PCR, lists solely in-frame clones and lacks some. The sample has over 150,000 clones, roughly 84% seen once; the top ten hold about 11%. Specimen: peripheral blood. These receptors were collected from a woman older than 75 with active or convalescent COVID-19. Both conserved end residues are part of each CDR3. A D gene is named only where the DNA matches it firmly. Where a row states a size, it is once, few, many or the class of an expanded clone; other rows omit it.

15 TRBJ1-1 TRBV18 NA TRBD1 CASSSQTGLKTEAFF TGTGCCAGCTCATCTCAGACAGGGTTAAAGACTGAAGCTTTCTTT
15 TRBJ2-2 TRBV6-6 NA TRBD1 CASRKGTVNTGELFF TGTGCCAGCAGGAAGGGGACAGTGAACACCGGGGAGCTGTTTTTT
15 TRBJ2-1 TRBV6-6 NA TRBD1 CASSWTGDSYNEQFF TGTGCCAGCAGTTGGACAGGGGACTCCTACAATGAGCAGTTCTTC
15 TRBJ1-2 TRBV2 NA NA CASRTVRDTHYGYTF TGTGCCAGCAGAACGGTCCGGGACACTCACTATGGCTACACCTTC
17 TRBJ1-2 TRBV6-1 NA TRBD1 CASSEVLGRGLPYGYTF TGTGCCAGCAGTGAAGTACTAGGAAGGGGGCTCCCTTATGGCTACACCTTC
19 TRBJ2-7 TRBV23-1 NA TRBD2 CASSQTPGTSGTLSYEQYF TGCGCCAGCAGTCAAACCCCAGGGACTAGCGGGACTCTCTCCTACGAGCAGTACTTC
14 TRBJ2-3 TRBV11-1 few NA CASSSTISTDTQYF TGTGCCAGCAGCTCGACTATAAGCACAGATACGCAGTATTTT
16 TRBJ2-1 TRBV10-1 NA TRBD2 CASSSLGLAGDNEQFF TGCGCCAGTTCCTCCCTAGGACTAGCGGGTGACAATGAGCAGTTCTTC
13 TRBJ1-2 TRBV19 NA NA CASTREANYGYTF TGTGCCAGTACCAGGGAAGCTAACTATGGCTACACCTTC
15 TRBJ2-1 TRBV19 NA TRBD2 CASSIGLAANNEQFF TGTGCCAGTAGTATAGGACTAGCGGCTAACAATGAGCAGTTCTTC
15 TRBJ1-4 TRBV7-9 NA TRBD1 CASSSGQPTNEKLFF TGTGCCAGCAGCTCGGGACAGCCAACTAATGAAAAACTGTTTTTT
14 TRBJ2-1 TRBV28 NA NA CASGIPRDYNEQFF TGTGCCAGCGGAATCCCGCGGGATTACAATGAGCAGTTCTTC
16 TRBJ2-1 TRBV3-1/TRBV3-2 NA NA CASSQAAGLNYNEQFF TGTGCCAGCAGCCAAGCCGCAGGACTGAACTACAATGAGCAGTTCTTC
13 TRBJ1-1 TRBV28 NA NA CATSGTLNTEAFF TGTGCCACGAGCGGGACACTGAACACTGAAGCTTTCTTT
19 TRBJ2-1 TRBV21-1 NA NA CASSKLYSGRALSYNEQFF TGTGCCAGCAGCAAATTATATAGCGGGAGGGCCCTTTCCTACAATGAGCAGTTCTTC
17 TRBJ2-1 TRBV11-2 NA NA CASSLDRAGSPYNEQFF TGTGCCAGCAGCTTAGATCGGGCAGGGTCCCCCTACAATGAGCAGTTCTTC
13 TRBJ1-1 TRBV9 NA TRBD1 CASTPGTGDEAFF TGTGCCAGCACCCCTGGGACAGGGGATGAAGCTTTCTTT
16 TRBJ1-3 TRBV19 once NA CASSIGGVILGNTIYF TGTGCCAGTAGTATTGGAGGGGTTATACTCGGAAACACCATATATTTT
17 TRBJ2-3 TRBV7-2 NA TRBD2 CASSLGTSGGATDTQYF TGTGCCAGCAGCTTAGGGACTAGCGGAGGGGCCACAGATACGCAGTATTTT
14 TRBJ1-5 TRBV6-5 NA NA CASSTGFGNQPQHF TGTGCCAGCAGCACAGGGTTTGGCAATCAGCCCCAGCATTTT